These T cell receptor beta chains were read from a single sample in a study of blood T cell repertoires in COVID-19. The repertoire was sequenced with immunoSEQ multiplex PCR; TCRdb's copy has only in-frame clones and lacks some. The profile shows approximately 210,000 clones, 81% of them singletons. The sequencing sample was made of PBMCs or T cells enriched from blood (not recorded which). The receptors were gathered from a woman aged 45-59 years with acute COVID-19. CDR3s include the opening cysteine and the closing phenylalanine or tryptophan. Not all rows give a size; the values are once, few, many and, for expanded clones, a class.

TRBJ1-5 | few | TRBV5-5 | 14 | CASSLTQGRQPQHF
TRBJ1-2 | few | TRBV6-2/TRBV6-3 | 15 | CASSYPGQTNYGYTF
TRBJ2-3 | once | TRBV9 | 16 | CASSVLSAGFADTQYF
TRBJ2-1 | NA | TRBV5-6 | 16 | CASSSTGLAESWEQFF
TRBJ2-7 | NA | TRBV7-2 | 16 | CASSLAPSGASYEQYF
TRBJ1-2 | few | TRBV30 | 14 | CAVQVPLMFYGYTF
TRBJ2-1 | NA | TRBV6-1 | 15 | CASSESAGGPSEQFF
TRBJ2-7 | NA | TRBV18 | 16 | CASSPQIQRDSYEQYF
TRBJ2-3 | NA | TRBV7-6 | 15 | CASSSQGGIADTQYF
TRBJ1-5 | NA | TRBV30 | 9 | CALTKPQHF
TRBJ1-2 | NA | TRBV6-1 | 11 | CASSDTGDYTF
TRBJ1-4 | few | TRBV2 | 15 | CASRFSTALNEKLFF
TRBJ2-3 | once | TRBV7-2 | 15 | CASTPGTVSTDTQYF
TRBJ2-1 | NA | TRBV28 | 15 | CASSLPGGVGNEQFF
TRBJ2-1 | NA | TRBV28 | 15 | CASRGSGTGLNEQFF
TRBJ2-1 | NA | TRBV6-2/TRBV6-3 | 16 | CASSYARASVAGEQFF
TRBJ2-3 | NA | TRBV7-2 | 17 | CASSLTGTSGSTDTQYF
TRBJ2-1 | NA | TRBV24-1 | 13 | CATSDKQGYEQFF
TRBJ2-7 | few | TRBV4-1 | 15 | CASSQGLAETYEQYF
TRBJ1-2 | NA | TRBV5-1 | 13 | CASAPRDIGGYTF
TRBJ2-3 | NA | TRBV5-4 | 12 | CASSLVADTQYF
TRBJ2-3 | NA | TRBV4-3 | 16 | CASSAYRDRGTDTQYF
TRBJ1-5 | NA | TRBV30 | 15 | CAWSVGGLGNQPQHF
TRBJ1-2 | NA | TRBV5-8 | 13 | CASSLARFYGYTF
TRBJ2-5 | NA | TRBV4-1 | 16 | CASSQDSVAGKETQYF
TRBJ2-1 | NA | TRBV7-8 | 15 | CASSLVGASYNEQFF
TRBJ2-1 | many | TRBV27 | 14 | CASRTSGSNNEQFF
TRBJ1-4 | NA | TRBV14 | 16 | CASSQVQGITNEKLFF
TRBJ1-4 | NA | TRBV28 | 16 | CASSLWERRVGEKLFF
TRBJ2-1 | NA | TRBV24-1 | 18 | CATSDARLAGGPGGEQFF
TRBJ2-2 | NA | TRBV18 | 15 | CASSPSPQDTGELFF
TRBJ2-3 | NA | TRBV5-1 | 15 | CASSLSGRSTDTQYF
TRBJ2-2 | once | TRBV7-3 | 16 | CASRTSGTSGGGELFF
TRBJ2-5 | few | TRBV28 | 14 | CASSLPGGAKTQYF
TRBJ1-5 | once | TRBV18 | 17 | CASSDSAGNLGNQPQHF
TRBJ2-5 | NA | TRBV9 | 14 | CASSIWTGGETQYF
TRBJ1-6 | NA | TRBV30 | 15 | CAWNIPGQTYSPLHF
TRBJ1-5 | NA | TRBV28 | 17 | CASTIPQGSYSNQPQHF
TRBJ1-5 | few | TRBV19 | 15 | CASRTGGVSNQPQHF
TRBJ1-6 | few | TRBV6-6 | 15 | CASSYEGTINSPLHF
TRBJ1-2 | NA | TRBV18 | 14 | CASSPGNDRLGYTF
TRBJ1-6 | few | TRBV3-1/TRBV3-2 | 14 | CASSQIEGNSPLHF
TRBJ2-5 | NA | TRBV7-2 | 15 | CASSVAGGPGETQYF
TRBJ1-1 | NA | TRBV3-1/TRBV3-2 | 15 | CASSRADRGWTEAFF
TRBJ1-5 | once | TRBV20-1 | 15 | CSASVEGRGNQPQHF
TRBJ2-1 | NA | TRBV29-1 | 11 | CSVVRGGEQFF
TRBJ1-1 | few | TRBV5-4 | 12 | CASSWGGTEAFF